The rows below give T cell receptor beta chains drawn from one sample of a study of identical twins. TCRdb passed the 5' RACE reads through MiXCR, listing each CDR3 protein once. The table records 1,800,000 or so distinct CDR3 sequences, roughly 35% of them present only once. Sequencing used cord blood. Source of these receptors: a newborn girl in good health. CDR3s include the opening cysteine and the closing phenylalanine or tryptophan. D genes are given only for firm matches. Rows may omit the clone size; those that give it use once, few, many or a size class.

clone_size j_call d_call v_call cdr3_aa cdr3_nt
NA TRBJ2-1 TRBD2 TRBV20-1 CSARRTSGRYNEQFF TGCAGTGCTAGACGGACTAGCGGGAGGTACAATGAGCAGTTCTTC
few TRBJ2-1 TRBD2 TRBV20-1 CSAPLSGGAYNEQFF TGCAGTGCTCCCCTTAGCGGGGGGGCCTACAATGAGCAGTTCTTC
few TRBJ1-3 TRBD1 TRBV10-3 CATTGTVLGNTIYF TGTGCCACTACCGGGACAGTCCTCGGAAACACCATATATTTT
NA TRBJ2-7 NA TRBV5-1 CASSLAPAGPSSYEQYF TGCGCCAGCAGCTTGGCCCCCGCGGGGCCTAGCTCCTACGAGCAGTACTTC
NA TRBJ2-5 NA TRBV24-1 CATSGGGAGGQETQYF TGTGCCACCAGCGGGGGAGGGGCAGGGGGCCAAGAGACCCAGTACTTC
NA TRBJ2-1 NA TRBV24-1 CATSSGRGPLYNEQFF TGTGCCACCAGCTCCGGGCGGGGACCCCTCTACAATGAGCAGTTCTTC
NA TRBJ1-2 NA TRBV7-9 CASSLAGVPNYGYTF TGTGCCAGCAGCTTAGCAGGGGTACCTAACTATGGCTACACCTTC
few TRBJ2-1 NA TRBV5-1 CASMGPEAYNEQFF TGCGCCAGCATGGGGCCTGAGGCCTACAATGAGCAGTTCTTC
few TRBJ2-7 NA TRBV5-1 CASSLGPAGSYEQYF TGCGCCAGCAGCTTGGGTCCAGCGGGCTCCTACGAGCAGTACTTC
NA TRBJ2-5 NA TRBV5-6 CAGSLGSQETQYF TGTGCCGGCAGCTTGGGGTCCCAAGAGACCCAGTACTTC
NA TRBJ1-3 TRBD1 TRBV28 CASSFLQGAGGNTIYF TGTGCCAGCAGTTTTTTACAGGGGGCCGGTGGAAACACCATATATTTT
few TRBJ2-1 NA TRBV20-1 CSARDPGTRGGSYNEQFF TGCAGTGCTAGAGATCCCGGGACAAGGGGGGGGTCCTACAATGAGCAGTTCTTC
once TRBJ2-1 NA TRBV3-1 CASSQRAGVTYNEQFF TGTGCCAGCAGCCAGCGAGCAGGGGTGACCTACAATGAGCAGTTCTTC
NA TRBJ1-1 NA TRBV20-1 CSARDPGEAFF TGCAGTGCTAGAGATCCAGGGGAAGCTTTCTTT
NA TRBJ2-3 TRBD2 TRBV20-1 CSAQRTSGSADTRYF TGCAGTGCCCAAAGGACTAGCGGGAGTGCAGATACGCGGTATTTT
NA TRBJ2-7 NA TRBV7-9 CASSLGWGNEQYF TGTGCCAGCAGCTTAGGATGGGGGAACGAGCAGTACTTC
NA TRBJ1-5 NA TRBV21-1 CASSKVRTGGNQPQHF TGTGCCAGCAGCAAAGTTCGGACAGGGGGCAATCAGCCCCAGCATTTT
NA TRBJ1-5 TRBD1 TRBV4-2 CASSQESQGAHQPQHF TGTGCCAGCAGCCAAGAAAGCCAGGGGGCGCATCAGCCCCAGCATTTT
NA TRBJ2-3 TRBD2 TRBV27 CASSHRGGRTDTQYF TGTGCCAGCAGTCACCGGGGGGGTCGCACAGATACGCAGTATTTT
few TRBJ2-1 TRBD2 TRBV27 CASGETSGSIYNEQFF TGTGCCAGCGGGGAGACTAGCGGGAGTATCTACAATGAGCAGTTCTTC
NA TRBJ1-5 TRBD1 TRBV19 CASSMGQGAGYQPQHF TGTGCCAGTAGTATGGGGCAGGGGGCTGGTTATCAGCCCCAGCATTTT
few TRBJ1-4 NA TRBV20-1 CSARGRPGGNEKLFF TGCAGTGCTAGAGGGAGGCCGGGGGGTAATGAAAAACTGTTTTTT
NA TRBJ2-7 NA TRBV6-1 CASRLWEGDGTYEQYF TGTGCCAGCAGGCTTTGGGAGGGGGACGGTACCTACGAGCAGTACTTC
few TRBJ2-3 NA TRBV20-1 CSADRDTRDTQYF TGCAGTGCTGACCGGGACACTAGAGATACGCAGTATTTT
NA TRBJ1-6 NA TRBV25-1 CASSETQGFSPLHF TGTGCCAGCAGTGAAACACAGGGTTTTTCACCCCTCCACTTT
NA TRBJ2-7 NA TRBV20-1 CSAHRGRYEQYF TGCAGTGCCCACCGGGGGCGGTACGAGCAGTACTTC
many TRBJ1-2 NA TRBV27 CASSYTVNYGYTF TGTGCCAGCAGTTATACTGTTAACTATGGCTACACCTTC
NA TRBJ2-3 NA TRBV11-2 CASNRGPDTQYF TGTGCCAGCAACCGTGGGCCGGATACGCAGTATTTT
NA TRBJ1-1 NA TRBV28 CASSKTAEAFF TGTGCCAGCAGTAAGACAGCAGAAGCTTTCTTT
NA TRBJ2-7 NA TRBV29-1 CSVVSDVLIYEQYF TGCAGCGTTGTCTCCGACGTCCTTATCTACGAGCAGTACTTC
NA TRBJ2-7 TRBD2 TRBV3-1 CASSQVGGSEYEQYF TGTGCCAGCAGCCAAGTTGGCGGGAGTGAGTACGAGCAGTACTTC
NA TRBJ2-2 NA TRBV4-2 CASSLTKNTGELFF TGTGCCAGCAGCCTAACAAAAAACACCGGGGAGCTGTTTTTT
NA TRBJ2-2 TRBD2 TRBV12-5 CASGLVLRPSGGRNTGELFF TGTGCTAGTGGTTTGGTATTACGGCCTAGCGGGGGGCGGAACACCGGGGAGCTGTTTTTT
few TRBJ1-4 NA TRBV4-1 CASSQGVHEKLFF TGCGCCAGCAGCCAAGGGGTTCATGAAAAACTGTTTTTT
few TRBJ2-7 NA TRBV14 CASSQAKSGEQYF TGTGCCAGCAGCCAAGCCAAATCCGGCGAGCAGTACTTC
NA TRBJ2-6 TRBD1 TRBV19 CASSTRARGSSGANVLTF TGTGCCAGTAGTACCCGAGCCAGGGGGAGCTCTGGGGCCAACGTCCTGACTTTC
few TRBJ2-4 TRBD2 TRBV12-3/TRBV12-4 CASTLGASGSIAKNIQYF TGTGCCAGCACCCTTGGGGCTAGCGGATCGATAGCCAAAAACATTCAGTACTTC
many TRBJ2-7 NA TRBV29-1 CSVRPSSYEQYF TGCAGCGTCAGACCAAGCTCCTACGAGCAGTACTTC
NA TRBJ1-6 NA TRBV2 CASSEAGARSPLHF TGTGCCAGCAGTGAGGCGGGGGCGCGGTCACCCCTCCACTTT
NA TRBJ2-1 NA TRBV30 CAWRRDGGVVFF TGTGCCTGGAGGAGGGACGGCGGGGTGGTGTTCTTC